The 7 T cell receptor beta chains below come from one sample, sequenced in a study of cytomegalovirus exposure and HLA in healthy donors. 13 Jbeta primers and 60 Vbeta primers were used for the PCR. Assay used: immunoSEQ multiplex PCR; TCRdb lists only in-frame clones, some missing. The sample totals about 160,000 clones. Sequencing was carried out using PBMCs. These receptors all stem from a woman aged 60-70 years in good health and CMV-seronegative.

The chain uses TRBV9 and TRBJ1-1, with D unresolved. The CDR3 covers 14 residues. Trimming removed 4 bases at V and 2 bases at J, with 12 bases between. Germline V lookup: CDR1 SGDLS, CDR2 YYNGEE. CDR3 region: CASSRGDLNTEAFF. CDR3 nucleotide sequence: TGTGCCAGCAGCAGAGGAGATCTTAACACTGAAGCTTTCTTT.

The chain recombines TRBV7-9 with TRBJ1-3; 10 nucleotides match TRBD1. This CDR3 contains 19 residues. Germline CDR1 is SEHNR and CDR2 is FQNEAQ (reference sequence). Trimming removed 8 bases from V and 3 bases from J; junction bases left unmatched: 19. The CDR3 region has the DNA TGTGCCAGCCCAGGAACGGGACAGGGGTACCAGACTTATGGAAACACCATATATTTT. This sequence encodes CASPGTGQGYQTYGNTIYF. The full variable domain, in which reference TRBV7-9 and TRBJ1-3 provide the parts outside the CDR3, is DTGVSQNPRHKITKRGQNVTFRCDPISEHNRLYWYRQTLGQGPEFLTYFQNEAQLEKSRLLSDRFSAERPKGSFSTLEIQRTEQGDSAMYLCASPGTGQGYQTYGNTIYFGEGSWLTVV.

This sequence joins TRBV5-4 and TRBJ2-1; tentatively, D is TRBD1 (6 bases). This CDR3 spans 15 amino acids. The germline CDR1 and CDR2 sequences are SGHNT and YYREEE (reference sequence). Trimming took 4 bases from V and 7 from J, leaving 18 bases between them. The chain's CDR3 is CASSQGNPLNNEQFF. The DNA for the CDR3 is TGTGCCAGCAGCCAGGGGAACCCACTCAATAATGAGCAGTTCTTC. Together with reference TRBV5-4 and TRBJ2-1, the CDR3 gives the full variable domain: ETGVTQSPTHLIKTRGQQVTLRCSSQSGHNTVSWYQQALGQGPQFIFQYYREEENGRGNFPPRFSGLQFPNYSSELNVNALELDDSALYLCASSQGNPLNNEQFFGPGTRLTVL.

The J gene is TRBJ1-3, the V gene TRBV18; 9 nucleotides align to TRBD1. The CDR3 runs 17 residues. V lost 3 bases to trimming and J lost 0 bases; unmatched junction nucleotides: 6. Per germline, CDR1 KGHSH and CDR2 LQKENI. CDR3 loop: CASSPGQGFYSGNTIYF. CDR3 in DNA: TGTGCCAGCTCACCCGGACAGGGGTTCTACTCTGGAAACACCATATATTTT.

This chain joins TRBV30 and TRBJ2-7; 7 bases are shared with TRBD1. V shed 2 bases, J shed 3 bases, and the junction held 10 bases outside the gene matches. The CDR3 sequence is 15 residues long. The V gene's germline CDR1 is GTSNPN and CDR2 SVGIG (reference sequence). The CDR3 nucleotides read TGTGCCTGGAGTCAAATCAAGACAGGGATCTACGAGCAGTACTTC. Translation gives CAWSQIKTGIYEQYF.

The rearrangement uses TRBV7-9 and TRBJ2-1, with 7 positions matching TRBD2. This CDR3 contains 12 residues. Germline V lookup: CDR1 SEHNR, CDR2 FQNEAQ (reference sequence). The trim removed 1 base at V and 10 bases at J, leaving 1 base unmatched. In DNA, the CDR3 is TGTGCCAGCAGCTTAGTGGGGGGGGAGCAGTTCTTC. The encoded protein is CASSLVGGEQFF.

J is TRBJ1-3 and V is TRBV7-3, with unresolved D. The V gene's germline CDR1 is SGHTA and CDR2 FQGTGA. CDR3 length: 13 amino acids. V dropped 2 bases and J dropped 7 bases, with 9 bases sitting between them. In DNA, the CDR3 is TGTGCCAGCAGCTTAGAACAACACAACACCATATATTTT. Protein: CASSLEQHNTIYF.